The 18 T cell receptor beta chains given below trace back to one sample, sequenced in a study of blood T cells in healthy people across ages. A second 7 to 11 cycle PCR used barcoded and J-beta primers. TCRdb re-analysed the 5' RACE reads in MiXCR, keeping a single row per CDR3 protein. The sample lists 800,000 to 950,000 distinct CDR3 sequences, under 35% occurring once. This sample was shared with a second study, whose subject was T cells of mothers and their children.

Sequenced input: blood. All receptors come from a woman in her 40s in good health.

The chain's CDR3 is CASSGKTGGVLNEQFF. The CDR3 nucleotides read TGTGCCAGCAGCGGAAAGACTGGGGGGGTTTTGAATGAGCAGTTCTTC. The rearrangement links TRBV7-2 to TRBJ2-1, with 7 nucleotides matching TRBD2. V dropped 5 bases and J dropped 7; count of bases not matched to a gene: 14. Germline V CDR1 and CDR2: SGHTA, FQGNSA. This CDR3 contains 16 residues.

This clonotype has just a few counts. This chain connects TRBV11-2 to TRBJ2-7, with D unclear. Germline V gene lookup returns CDR1 SGHAT and CDR2 FQNNGV. V was trimmed by 2 bases and J by 2 bases, leaving 13 bases between them. The CDR3 runs 15 residues. The CDR3, as DNA: TGTGCCAGCAGCTTATCCCCCGACGGAACCTACGAGCAGTACTTC. It codes for CASSLSPDGTYEQYF.

This clonotype has a single count. The genes are TRBV6-6 and TRBJ1-6; no definite D call. Per germline, CDR1 MNHNY and CDR2 SVGAGI (reference sequence). Trimming removed 7 bases from V and 12 bases from J, with 16 bases in between. This CDR3 has 13 amino acids. The CDR3 region is CASTDPGNVPLHF. CDR3 nucleotide sequence: TGTGCCAGCACCGACCCGGGTAATGTACCCCTCCACTTT.

Concerning this clonotype itself: Sequence at one end of the junction differs from germline and may be a read error. The CDR3 nucleotides read TGTGCCAGCAGCTACTCTGGGACTCCCAGGGGTGAAGAACTGTTTTTT. Its translation is CASSYSGTPRGEELFF. V usage is TRBV6-5 and J usage is TRBJ1-4; maybe TRBD1 (6 bases). In germline, CDR1 is MNHEY, CDR2 SVGAGI. This CDR3 spans 16 amino acids.

This clonotype showed up just a few times. The V gene is TRBV6-5, the J gene TRBJ1-6; D is uncertain. The CDR3 runs 17 residues. The V end lost 0 bases, the J end lost 7 bases, and 16 bases lay between the germline ends. Germline-derived CDR1 and CDR2 are MNHEY and SVGAGI. DNA of the CDR3: TGTGCCAGCAGTTACTCGAGAATAAGGTCGGGAAATTCACCCCTCCACTTT. Amino acid sequence: CASSYSRIRSGNSPLHF.

About this clonotype: A much larger clone sits a single nucleotide away, making a read error possible. The chain has TRBV10-3 and TRBJ2-7, with no clear D. The J call could be wrong; TRBJ2-5 is a better fit for the DNA end. Germline V gene sequence: CDR1 ENHRY, CDR2 SYGVKD. This CDR3 is built from 14 residues. CDR3 loop: CAISESTGRETQYF. Written as DNA, the CDR3 is TGTGCCATCAGTGAGTCTACTGGCAGAGAGACCCAGTACTTC.

The table lists this clonotype with a few counts. The chain couples TRBV6-5 to TRBJ1-2; D perhaps matches TRBD1 (6 bases). Germline V gene sequence: CDR1 MNHEY, CDR2 SVGAGI. The V and J ends lost 2 bases and 8 bases respectively, with 15 bases between them. The CDR3 covers 14 residues. As DNA, the CDR3 is TGTGCCAGCAGTTACGGCCGGGGGCTATCGGGCTACACCTTC. Translation gives CASSYGRGLSGYTF.

This clonotype was detected ten times or more. The chain couples TRBV29-1 to TRBJ2-7; 9 bases are a match to TRBD1. V shed 6 bases, J shed 5 bases, and the junction held 11 bases outside the gene matches. This CDR3 has 14 amino acids. Per the germline V gene, CDR1 is SQVTM and CDR2 is ANQGSEA. The CDR3 is CSVEIETGGNEQYF. The CDR3 region has the DNA TGCAGCGTCGAGATCGAGACAGGGGGAAACGAGCAGTACTTC.

This clonotype was detected many times. The rearrangement links TRBV4-2 to TRBJ2-7; TRBD1 aligns across 9 bases. The CDR3 has 14 amino acids. Germline V gene lookup returns CDR1 LGHNA and CDR2 YNFKEQ. V lost 1 base to trimming and J lost 5 bases; unmatched junction nucleotides: 3. For the CDR3, the DNA is TGTGCCAGCAGCCAAGGACAGGGGGGTAACGAGCAGTACTTC. This codes for CASSQGQGGNEQYF.

The chain combines TRBV2 with TRBJ2-3; 7 bases align to TRBD2. Trimming at V came to 7 bases and at J to 2 bases, leaving 6 bases not matched to a gene. The V gene's germline CDR1 is SNHLY and CDR2 FYNNEI. The CDR3 sequence is 14 residues long. CDR3 sequence (DNA): TGTGCCAGCATAGTCGGGGGGTACACAGATACGCAGTATTTT. Translated: CASIVGGYTDTQYF.

The V call is TRBV12-3 or TRBV12-4, the J call TRBJ2-2, with 7 nucleotides matching TRBD2. The CDR3 contains 15 residues. V gave up 1 base and J gave up 6 bases; unmatched junction bases: 5. This CDR3 reads CASSLGAGSAGELFF. Here the CDR3 DNA reads TGTGCCAGCAGTTTAGGAGCGGGGAGCGCCGGGGAGCTGTTTTTT.

The genes are TRBV7-2 and TRBJ1-3; 8 bases fit TRBD1. This CDR3 comprises 15 residues. After removal of 3 bases from V and 7 bases from J, the junction contained 8 bases not matched to a gene. Germline lookup yields CDR1 SGHTA and CDR2 FQGNSA. The CDR3 spells CASSFRTGRFNTIYF. CDR3 coding DNA: TGTGCCAGCAGCTTCCGGACAGGGCGGTTTAACACCATATATTTT.

This clonotype has a count of ten or more. The J gene is TRBJ1-5, the V gene TRBV7-8; D not resolved. This CDR3 is built from 13 residues. Germline assignment: CDR1 SGHVS and CDR2 FQNEAQ. Trimming removed 2 bases from V and 5 bases from J, with 7 bases in between. CDR3 sequence reads: CASSLQRDQPQHF. The CDR3 DNA reads TGTGCCAGCAGCTTACAGAGGGATCAGCCCCAGCATTTT.

In this sample, this clonotype turned up a few times. In DNA, the CDR3 is TGTGCCAGCAGTTACTCGCGGGACAGGGGCCTTGAGCAGTTCTTC. It specifies CASSYSRDRGLEQFF. J is TRBJ2-1 and V is TRBV6-5; TRBD1 aligns across 10 bases. Germline trimming cut 0 bases from V and 9 bases from J; bases unmatched to any gene: 5. This CDR3 has 15 amino acids. From germline, CDR1 is MNHEY and CDR2 SVGAGI.

Comments on this clonotype: The junction does not match germline at one end; this may be a read error. The chain recombines TRBV5-1 with TRBJ2-7; 10 bases agree with TRBD1. There are 14 residues in the CDR3. Per germline, CDR1 SGHRS and CDR2 YFSETQ. CDR3 sequence reads: CAGRGGTGVYEQYF. The CDR3 DNA reads TGCGCCGGCAGGGGGGGGACAGGGGTCTACGAGCAGTACTTC.

Details on this clonotype: A much larger clone lies a single base off, so this may be a read error. The V gene is TRBV5-5, the J gene TRBJ2-3, with D uncertain. The CDR3 has 12 residues. The germline V and J ends were trimmed by 2 bases and 4 bases, with 5 bases remaining between them. CDR1 is SGHKS, CDR2 YYEKEE, per germline (reference sequence). The CDR3 nucleotides read TGTGCCAGCAGCTTCAGCCCAGATACGCAGTATTTT. Residues: CASSFSPDTQYF.

This clonotype was observed a few times. Mismatch with germline at one junction end may stem from a read error. The DNA of the CDR3 is TGCGCCGGCAGCTTGAGTTTTGCGGGGGCCCAACTTAGAAGCTCCTACGAGCAGTACTTC. Its translation: CAGSLSFAGAQLRSSYEQYF. This chain links TRBV5-1 with TRBJ2-7; D might be TRBD2 (7 bases). The CDR3 sequence is 20 residues long. In germline, CDR1 is SGHRS, CDR2 YFSETQ.

On this clonotype: A much larger clone sits a single nucleotide away, making a read error possible. The CDR3 bases are TGCGCCAGCAGCCGGGACAGAACCACCTCCTACGAGCAGTACTTC. It translates to CASSRDRTTSYEQYF. The chain has TRBV4-3 and TRBJ2-7, with 7 nucleotides matching TRBD1. The CDR3 is 15 amino acids. From germline, CDR1 is LGHNA and CDR2 YSLEER. V lost 4 bases and J lost 0; bases outside the gene matches: 6.